This TCR beta chain was profiled in a study of blood T cells in healthy people across ages. Study-level points and caveats: A strong correlation between TCR beta diversity and naive T cell percentage was seen. Greater diversity and more naive CD4+ cells were seen in long-lived donors than in aged donors.

As to this clonotype: Its antigen remains unidentified.

A J-beta primer mix and a sample-barcoded 5' primer were used in a second PCR of about 6 to 12 cycles. TCRdb analysed the 5' RACE reads with MiXCR anew, one entry per CDR3 protein. The data show around 580,000 distinct CDR3 sequences, 45% to 55% seen once. V was cut by 1 base and J by 3 bases, with 3 bases left in between. The CDR3 has 13 amino acids. Germline V CDR1 and CDR2: SGHDN, FVKESK. The chain uses TRBV14 and TRBJ2-2; D remains ambiguous. The sequenced sample was blood. The TCR sequence derives from an elderly man in good health. The CDR3 coding sequence is TGTGCCAGCAGCCAAGCGTACACCGGGGAGCTGTTTTTT. Translation gives CASSQAYTGELFF.